This T cell receptor (beta chain) comes out of a study of shared clonotypes between healthy human individuals. For sorted subsets, 150 to 200 ng DNA per replicate equaled about 31,000 T cell genomes. Sequenced by immunoSEQ multiplex PCR; TCRdb stores in-frame clones only, minus some. The profile covers roughly 1,600,000 clones, with about 98.5% appearing a single time and 0.3% to 0.45% taken by the ten largest. V dropped 6 bases and J dropped 4 bases, with 12 bases sitting between them. From germline, CDR1 is KGHSH and CDR2 LQKENI. The CDR3 is made up of 13 amino acids. Study observations and caveats: For naive CD4 cells, 4% to 6% of clonotypes were shared across a handful of donors.

Notes on this clone: No antigen is known for it.

The rearrangement links TRBV18 to TRBJ2-5, with D perhaps TRBD1 (5 bases). Material: naive CD4+ T cells sorted from blood. Subset here: CD45RA+ positively selected. This clonotype was obtained from a young man in good health. The CDR3 region is CASSPDNRETQYF. CDR3 nucleotides: TGTGCCAGCTCGCCGGACAACCGAGAGACCCAGTACTTC.